Listed below are T cell receptor beta chains from one sample, sequenced in a study of blood T cell repertoires in COVID-19. Only in-frame clones appear in the TCRdb table, and some are missing; sequencing was by immunoSEQ multiplex PCR. The table lists roughly 430,000 clones, roughly 90% of them singletons. Sequenced input: PBMCs or T cells enriched from blood (not recorded which). These receptors came from a woman in her 40s with acute COVID-19. The CDR3 runs from the conserved cysteine through the conserved F or W. A D gene is named only where the DNA matches it firmly. A clone size is listed for some rows: how often the clone was seen (once, few, many), or a class if it is expanded.

D: .; V: TRBV2; size: few; J: TRBJ1-4; CDR3: CASSEVGLGEKLFF; DNA: TGTGCCAGCAGTGAGGTGGGGCTGGGAGAAAAACTGTTTTTT
D: TRBD2; V: TRBV6-2/TRBV6-3; size: .; J: TRBJ2-1; CDR3: CASSSGLAGNYNEQFF; DNA: TGTGCCAGCAGTTCCGGACTAGCGGGGAACTACAATGAGCAGTTCTTC
D: TRBD1; V: TRBV6-5; size: .; J: TRBJ1-1; CDR3: CASSYDGTATEAFF; DNA: TGTGCCAGCAGTTACGACGGGACAGCCACTGAAGCTTTCTTT
D: .; V: TRBV9; size: .; J: TRBJ2-7; CDR3: CASSAGILTYEQYF; DNA: TGTGCCAGCAGCGCAGGGATCTTAACCTACGAGCAGTACTTC
D: TRBD1; V: TRBV10-1; size: .; J: TRBJ1-3; CDR3: CASSDDRAPGNTIYF; DNA: TGCGCCAGCAGCGACGACAGGGCCCCTGGAAACACCATATATTTT
D: .; V: TRBV5-1; size: .; J: TRBJ1-2; CDR3: CASNLAPTSGVEGYTF; DNA: TGCGCCAGCAACTTAGCCCCCACGTCGGGTGTGGAAGGCTACACCTTC
D: .; V: TRBV3-1/TRBV3-2; size: .; J: TRBJ2-4; CDR3: CASSQTPSARNIQYF; DNA: TGTGCCAGCAGCCAGACCCCGAGCGCCCGAAACATTCAGTACTTC
D: .; V: TRBV19; size: .; J: TRBJ1-3; CDR3: CASSISRASGNTIYF; DNA: TGTGCCAGTAGTATCTCCAGGGCCTCTGGAAACACCATATATTTT
D: TRBD2; V: TRBV19; size: .; J: TRBJ2-1; CDR3: CASSIRLAGGNEQFF; DNA: TGTGCCAGTAGTATCAGACTAGCGGGGGGAAATGAGCAGTTCTTC
D: TRBD1; V: TRBV2; size: .; J: TRBJ1-2; CDR3: CASPEDQGEHYGYTF; DNA: TGTGCCAGCCCTGAAGATCAGGGGGAACACTATGGCTACACCTTC
D: .; V: TRBV10-2; size: .; J: TRBJ1-2; CDR3: CATQGTKDGYTF; DNA: TGCGCCACTCAGGGGACTAAGGATGGCTACACCTTC
D: TRBD1; V: TRBV6-5; size: .; J: TRBJ1-2; CDR3: CASRQPGQGYGYTF; DNA: TGTGCCAGCAGGCAACCGGGACAGGGCTATGGCTACACCTTC
D: .; V: TRBV6-1; size: .; J: TRBJ1-2; CDR3: CASSEGGMKGFYGYTF; DNA: TGTGCCAGCAGTGAAGGGGGAATGAAGGGGTTCTATGGCTACACCTTC
D: .; V: TRBV27; size: .; J: TRBJ2-5; CDR3: CASSLSQRVGQETQYF; DNA: TGTGCCAGCAGTTTATCTCAGCGGGTCGGGCAAGAGACCCAGTACTTC
D: .; V: TRBV5-1; size: once; J: TRBJ1-6; CDR3: CASSFFVGREGNSPLHF; DNA: TGCGCCAGCAGCTTCTTTGTTGGTCGGGAGGGTAATTCACCCCTCCACTTT
D: .; V: TRBV5-1; size: .; J: TRBJ2-3; CDR3: CASSLTRGQHVSTDTQYF; DNA: TGCGCCAGCAGCTTGACTAGAGGACAGCACGTTAGCACAGATACGCAGTATTTT